This TCR beta chain was sequenced during a study of T cells after somatic rescue of genetic block. TCRdb's copy holds only in-frame clones and misses some; the assay was immunoSEQ multiplex PCR. The sample contains 8,000 to 9,000 clones, around 85% of which appear only once. The source is a boy between 5 and 17 years old. Source material: peripheral blood mononuclear cells (PBMCs).

CDR3 loop: CASSSLTEQYF. As DNA, the CDR3 is TGTGCCAGCAGCTCGCTAACCGAGCAGTACTTC. The chain carries TRBV7-9 and TRBJ2-7; D ambiguous. The CDR3 is made up of 11 amino acids. V was shortened by 4 bases and J by 6 bases, with 7 bases between the two germline ends. From germline, CDR1 is SEHNR and CDR2 FQNEAQ (reference sequence). Drawing the rest from reference TRBV7-9 and TRBJ2-7, the complete variable domain is DTGVSQNPRHKITKRGQNVTFRCDPISEHNRLYWYRQTLGQGPEFLTYFQNEAQLEKSRLLSDRFSAERPKGSFSTLEIQRTEQGDSAMYLCASSSLTEQYFGPGTRLTVT.